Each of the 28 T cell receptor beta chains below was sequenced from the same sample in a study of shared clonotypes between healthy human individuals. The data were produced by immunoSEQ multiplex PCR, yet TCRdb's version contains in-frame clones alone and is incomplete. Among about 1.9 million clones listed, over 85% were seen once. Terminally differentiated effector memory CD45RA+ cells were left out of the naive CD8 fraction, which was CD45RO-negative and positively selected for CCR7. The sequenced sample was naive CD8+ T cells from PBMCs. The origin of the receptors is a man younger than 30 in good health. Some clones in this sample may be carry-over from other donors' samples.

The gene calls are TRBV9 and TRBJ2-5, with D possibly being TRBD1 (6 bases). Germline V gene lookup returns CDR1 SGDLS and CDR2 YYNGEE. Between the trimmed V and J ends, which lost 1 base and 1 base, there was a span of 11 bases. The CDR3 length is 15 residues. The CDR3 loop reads CASSVFSDSQETQYF. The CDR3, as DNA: TGTGCCAGCAGCGTATTCTCGGACAGCCAAGAGACCCAGTACTTC.

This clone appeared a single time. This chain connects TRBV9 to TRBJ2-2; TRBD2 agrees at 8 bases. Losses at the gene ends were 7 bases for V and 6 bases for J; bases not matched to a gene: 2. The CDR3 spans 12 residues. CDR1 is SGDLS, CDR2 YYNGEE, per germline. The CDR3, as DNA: TGTGCCAGCTCGGGAGGGGCCGGGGAGCTGTTTTTT. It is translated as CASSGGAGELFF. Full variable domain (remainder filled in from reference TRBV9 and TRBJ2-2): DSGVTQTPKHLITATGQRVTLRCSPRSGDLSVYWYQQSLDQGLQFLIQYYNGEERAKGNILERFSAQQFPDLHSELNLSSLELGDSALYFCASSGGAGELFFGEGSRLTVL.

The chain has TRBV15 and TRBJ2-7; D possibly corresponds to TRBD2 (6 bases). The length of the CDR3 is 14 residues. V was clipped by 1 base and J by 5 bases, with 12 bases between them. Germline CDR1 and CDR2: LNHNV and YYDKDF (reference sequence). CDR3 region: CATSRVESSDEQYF. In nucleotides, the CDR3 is TGTGCCACCAGCAGAGTAGAGTCTAGCGACGAGCAGTACTTC.

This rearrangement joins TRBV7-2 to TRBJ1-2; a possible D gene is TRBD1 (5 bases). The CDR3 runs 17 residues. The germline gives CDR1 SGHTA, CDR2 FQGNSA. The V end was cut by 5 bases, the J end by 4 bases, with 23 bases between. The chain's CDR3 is CASSPPGLLSGTYGYTF. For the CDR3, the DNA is TGTGCCAGCAGCCCTCCGGGGTTGCTGTCAGGGACCTATGGCTACACCTTC. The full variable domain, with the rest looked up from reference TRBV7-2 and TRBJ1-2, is GAGVSQSPSNKVTEKGKDVELRCDPISGHTALYWYRQSLGQGLEFLIYFQGNSAPDKSGLPSDRFSAERTGGSVSTLTIQRTQQEDSAVYLCASSPPGLLSGTYGYTFGSGTRLTVV.

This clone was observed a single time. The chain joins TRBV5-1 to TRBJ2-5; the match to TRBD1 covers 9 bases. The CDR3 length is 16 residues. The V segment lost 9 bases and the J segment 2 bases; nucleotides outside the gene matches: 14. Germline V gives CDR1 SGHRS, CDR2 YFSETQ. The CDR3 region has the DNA TGCGCCACCAAAAAAGTCGGGACAGGGCTACAAGAGACCCAGTACTTC. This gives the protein CATKKVGTGLQETQYF. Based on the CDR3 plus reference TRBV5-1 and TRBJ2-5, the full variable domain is KAGVTQTPRYLIKTRGQQVTLSCSPISGHRSVSWYQQTPGQGLQFLFEYFSETQRNKGNFPGRFSGRQFSNSRSEMNVSTLELGDSALYLCATKKVGTGLQETQYFGPGTRLLVL.

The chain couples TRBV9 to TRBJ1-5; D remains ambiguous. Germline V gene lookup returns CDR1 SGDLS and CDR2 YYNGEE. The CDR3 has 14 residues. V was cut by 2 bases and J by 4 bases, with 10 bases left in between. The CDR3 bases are TGTGCCAGCAGCGTCAATGGGGAAAATCAGCCCCAGCATTTT. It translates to CASSVNGENQPQHF.

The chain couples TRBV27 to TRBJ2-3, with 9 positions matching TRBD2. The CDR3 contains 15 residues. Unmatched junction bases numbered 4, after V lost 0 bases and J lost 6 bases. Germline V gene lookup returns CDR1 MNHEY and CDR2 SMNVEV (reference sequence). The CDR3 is CASSLSRLAVDTQYF. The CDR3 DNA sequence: TGTGCCAGCAGTTTATCGCGACTAGCGGTTGATACGCAGTATTTT.

DNA for the CDR3: TGTGCCAGCAGCTTAGCATCGGACAGGGGTTGGACTGAAGCTTTCTTT. Encoded protein: CASSLASDRGWTEAFF. This chain joins TRBV7-9 and TRBJ1-1, with TRBD1 identical over 9 bases. The germline V gene has CDR1 SEHNR and CDR2 FQNEAQ (reference sequence). The CDR3 contains 16 residues. V shed 0 bases, J shed 5 bases, and the junction held 7 bases outside the gene matches. The variable domain in full, with the rest retrieved from reference TRBV7-9 and TRBJ1-1, is DTGVSQNPRHKITKRGQNVTFRCDPISEHNRLYWYRQTLGQGPEFLTYFQNEAQLEKSRLLSDRFSAERPKGSFSTLEIQRTEQGDSAMYLCASSLASDRGWTEAFFGQGTRLTVV.

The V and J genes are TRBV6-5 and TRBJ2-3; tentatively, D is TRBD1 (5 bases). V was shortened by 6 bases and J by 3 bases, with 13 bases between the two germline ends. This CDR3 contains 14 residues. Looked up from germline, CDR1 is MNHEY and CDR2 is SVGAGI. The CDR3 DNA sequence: TGTGCCAGCAGCCTGGACACCGGGACAGATACGCAGTATTTT. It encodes CASSLDTGTDTQYF.

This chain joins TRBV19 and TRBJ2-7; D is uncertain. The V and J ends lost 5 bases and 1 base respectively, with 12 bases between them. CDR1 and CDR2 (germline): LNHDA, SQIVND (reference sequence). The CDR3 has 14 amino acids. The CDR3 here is CASSVSAESYEQYF. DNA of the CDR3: TGTGCCAGTAGTGTCTCGGCGGAGTCCTACGAGCAGTACTTC. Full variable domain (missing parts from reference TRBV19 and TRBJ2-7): DGGITQSPKYLFRKEGQNVTLSCEQNLNHDAMYWYRQDPGQGLRLIYYSQIVNDFQKGDIAEGYSVSREKKESFPLTVTSAQKNPTAFYLCASSVSAESYEQYFGPGTRLTVT.

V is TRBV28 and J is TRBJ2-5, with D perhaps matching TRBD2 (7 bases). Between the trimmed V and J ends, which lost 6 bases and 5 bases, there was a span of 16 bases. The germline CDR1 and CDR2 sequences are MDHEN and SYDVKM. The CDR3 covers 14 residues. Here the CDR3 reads CASSDRGGPETQYF. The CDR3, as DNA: TGTGCCAGCAGCGACCGCGGGGGCCCGGAGACCCAGTACTTC.

The CDR3 sequence is CASIRGTEAFF. The CDR3 region has the DNA TGCGCCAGCATCAGGGGCACTGAAGCTTTCTTT. The chain uses TRBV5-1 and TRBJ1-1; TRBD1 might be the D (6 bases). Trimming took off 6 bases at V and 4 bases at J, with 7 bases between the two ends. Germline CDR1 and CDR2: SGHRS and YFSETQ. This CDR3 region has 11 residues.

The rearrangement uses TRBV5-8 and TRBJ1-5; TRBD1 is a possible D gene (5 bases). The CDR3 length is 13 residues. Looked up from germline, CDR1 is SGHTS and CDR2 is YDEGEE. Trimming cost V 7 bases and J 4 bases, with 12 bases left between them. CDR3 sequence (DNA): TGTGCCAGCGCCAGGGTACGAAATCAGCCCCAGCATTTT. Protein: CASARVRNQPQHF.

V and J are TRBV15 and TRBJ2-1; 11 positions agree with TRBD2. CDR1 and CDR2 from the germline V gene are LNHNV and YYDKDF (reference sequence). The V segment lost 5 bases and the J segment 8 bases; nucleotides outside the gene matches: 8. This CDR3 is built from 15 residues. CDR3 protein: CATSRTSGRVHEQFF. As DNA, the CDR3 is TGTGCCACCAGCCGTACTAGCGGGAGAGTACATGAGCAGTTCTTC.

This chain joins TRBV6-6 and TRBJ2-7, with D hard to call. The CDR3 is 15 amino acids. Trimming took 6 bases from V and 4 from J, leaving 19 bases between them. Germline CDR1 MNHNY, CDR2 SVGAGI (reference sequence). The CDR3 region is CASSPSLSGIYEQYF. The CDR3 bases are TGTGCCAGCAGCCCTTCCCTGTCCGGAATATACGAGCAGTACTTC.

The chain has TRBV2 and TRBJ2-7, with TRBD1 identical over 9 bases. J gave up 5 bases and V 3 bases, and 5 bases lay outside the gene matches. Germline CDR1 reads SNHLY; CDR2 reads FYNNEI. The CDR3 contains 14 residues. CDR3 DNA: TGTGCCAGCAGTGACAACAGGGGGCAGGACGAGCAGTACTTC. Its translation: CASSDNRGQDEQYF.

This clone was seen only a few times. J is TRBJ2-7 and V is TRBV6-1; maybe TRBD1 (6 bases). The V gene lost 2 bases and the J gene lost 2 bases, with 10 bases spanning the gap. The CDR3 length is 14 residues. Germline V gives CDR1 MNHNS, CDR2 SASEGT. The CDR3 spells CASSEYRATYEQYF. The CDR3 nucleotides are TGTGCCAGCAGTGAATACAGGGCGACCTACGAGCAGTACTTC.

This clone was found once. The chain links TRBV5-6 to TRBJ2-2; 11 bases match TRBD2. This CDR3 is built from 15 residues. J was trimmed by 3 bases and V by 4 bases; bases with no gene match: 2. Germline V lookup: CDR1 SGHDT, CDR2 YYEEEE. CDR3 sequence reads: CASSLLAGDTGELFF. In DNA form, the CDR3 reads TGTGCCAGCAGCCTACTAGCGGGAGACACCGGGGAGCTGTTTTTT.

The CDR3 here is CASSVNSGRAYEQYF. CDR3 DNA: TGTGCCAGTAGTGTGAATAGCGGCCGAGCCTACGAGCAGTACTTC. This chain connects TRBV19 to TRBJ2-7; a weak D match, TRBD2 (6 bases). The germline V gene has CDR1 LNHDA and CDR2 SQIVND (reference sequence). The CDR3 is 15 amino acids. V was cut by 5 bases and J by 2 bases, with 16 bases left in between.

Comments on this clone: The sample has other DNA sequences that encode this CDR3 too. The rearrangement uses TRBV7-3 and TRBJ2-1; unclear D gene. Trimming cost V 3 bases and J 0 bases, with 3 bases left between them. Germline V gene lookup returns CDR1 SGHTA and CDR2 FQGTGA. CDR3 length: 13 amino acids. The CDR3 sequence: CASSLGSYNEQFF. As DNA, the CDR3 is TGTGCCAGCAGCTTGGGCTCCTACAATGAGCAGTTCTTC.

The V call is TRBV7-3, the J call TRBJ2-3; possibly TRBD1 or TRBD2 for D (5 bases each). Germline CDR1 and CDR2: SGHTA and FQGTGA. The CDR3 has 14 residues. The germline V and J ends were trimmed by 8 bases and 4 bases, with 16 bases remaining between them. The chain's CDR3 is CASGDRLNPDTQYF. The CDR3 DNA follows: TGTGCCAGCGGGGACCGCTTAAACCCAGATACGCAGTATTTT.

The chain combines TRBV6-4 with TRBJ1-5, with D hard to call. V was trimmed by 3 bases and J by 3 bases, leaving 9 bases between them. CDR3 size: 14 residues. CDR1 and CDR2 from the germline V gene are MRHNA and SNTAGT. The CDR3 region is CASSDLHYNQPQHF. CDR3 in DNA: TGTGCCAGCAGTGATCTACATTACAATCAGCCCCAGCATTTT.

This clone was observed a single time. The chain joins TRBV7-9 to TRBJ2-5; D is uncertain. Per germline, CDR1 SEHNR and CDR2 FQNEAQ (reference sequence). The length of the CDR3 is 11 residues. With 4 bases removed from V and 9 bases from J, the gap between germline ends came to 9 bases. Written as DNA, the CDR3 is TGTGCCAGCAGCTCTCACCCGCCCCAGTACTTC. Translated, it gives CASSSHPPQYF.

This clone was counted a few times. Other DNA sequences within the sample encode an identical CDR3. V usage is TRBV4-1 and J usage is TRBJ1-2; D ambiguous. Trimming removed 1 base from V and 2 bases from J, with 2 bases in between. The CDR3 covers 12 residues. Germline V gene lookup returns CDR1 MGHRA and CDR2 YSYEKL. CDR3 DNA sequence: TGCGCCAGCAGCCAAGGGAACTATGGCTACACCTTC. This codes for CASSQGNYGYTF.

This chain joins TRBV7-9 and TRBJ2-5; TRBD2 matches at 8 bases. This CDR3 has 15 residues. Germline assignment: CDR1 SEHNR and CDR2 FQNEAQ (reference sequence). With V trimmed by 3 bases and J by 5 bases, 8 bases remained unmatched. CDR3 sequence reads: CASSLVAGRAETQYF. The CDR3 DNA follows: TGTGCCAGCAGCTTGGTAGCGGGAAGGGCCGAGACCCAGTACTTC.

The CDR3 DNA sequence: TGTGCCAGCAGTTTACTAGCGGAGAACTACAATGAGCAGTTCTTC. Protein sequence: CASSLLAENYNEQFF. This chain uses TRBV27 with TRBJ2-1; 7 positions agree with TRBD2. V dropped 2 bases and J dropped 3; count of bases not matched to a gene: 4. Germline values: CDR1 MNHEY, CDR2 SMNVEV (reference sequence). The CDR3 has 15 residues.

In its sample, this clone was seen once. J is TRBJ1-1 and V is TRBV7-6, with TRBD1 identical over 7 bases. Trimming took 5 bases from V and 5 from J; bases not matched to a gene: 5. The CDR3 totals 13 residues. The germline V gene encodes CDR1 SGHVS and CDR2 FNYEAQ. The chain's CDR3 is CASSGTARTEAFF. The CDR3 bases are TGTGCCAGCAGCGGGACAGCGAGGACTGAAGCTTTCTTT.

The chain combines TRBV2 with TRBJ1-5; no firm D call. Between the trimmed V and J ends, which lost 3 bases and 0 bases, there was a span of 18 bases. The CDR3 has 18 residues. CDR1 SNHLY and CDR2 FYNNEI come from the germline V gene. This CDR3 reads CASSESPKYDYSNQPQHF. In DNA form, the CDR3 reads TGTGCCAGCAGTGAGTCTCCTAAGTATGATTATAGCAATCAGCCCCAGCATTTT. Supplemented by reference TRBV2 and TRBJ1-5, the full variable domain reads EPEVTQTPSHQVTQMGQEVILRCVPISNHLYFYWYRQILGQKVEFLVSFYNNEISEKSEIFDDQFSVERPDGSNFTLKIRSTKLEDSAMYFCASSESPKYDYSNQPQHFGDGTRLSIL.